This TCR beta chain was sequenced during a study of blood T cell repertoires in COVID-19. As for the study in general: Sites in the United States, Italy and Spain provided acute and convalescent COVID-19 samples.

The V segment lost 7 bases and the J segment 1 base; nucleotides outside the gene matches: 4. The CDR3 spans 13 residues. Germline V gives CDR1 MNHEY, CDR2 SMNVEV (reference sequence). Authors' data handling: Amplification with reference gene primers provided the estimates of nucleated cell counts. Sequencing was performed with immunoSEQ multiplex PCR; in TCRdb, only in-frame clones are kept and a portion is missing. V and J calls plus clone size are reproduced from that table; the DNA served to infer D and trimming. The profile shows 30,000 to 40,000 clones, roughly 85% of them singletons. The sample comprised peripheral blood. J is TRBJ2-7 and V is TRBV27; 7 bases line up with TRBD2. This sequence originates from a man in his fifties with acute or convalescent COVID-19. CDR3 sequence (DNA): TGTGCCAGCAACCCAGCGGGATCCTACGAGCAGTACTTC. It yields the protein CASNPAGSYEQYF.